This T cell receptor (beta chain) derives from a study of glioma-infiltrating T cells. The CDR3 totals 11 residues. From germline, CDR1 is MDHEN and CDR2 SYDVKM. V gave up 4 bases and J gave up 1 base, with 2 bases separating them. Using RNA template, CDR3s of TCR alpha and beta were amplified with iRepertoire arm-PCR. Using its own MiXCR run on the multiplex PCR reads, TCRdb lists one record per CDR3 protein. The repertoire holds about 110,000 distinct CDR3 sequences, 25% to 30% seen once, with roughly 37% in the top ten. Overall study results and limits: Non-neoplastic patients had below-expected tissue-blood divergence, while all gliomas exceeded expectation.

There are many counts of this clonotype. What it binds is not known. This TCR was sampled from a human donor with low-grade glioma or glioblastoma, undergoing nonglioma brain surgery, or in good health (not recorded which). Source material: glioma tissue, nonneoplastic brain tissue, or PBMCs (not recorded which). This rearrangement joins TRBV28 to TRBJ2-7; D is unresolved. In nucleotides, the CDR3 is TGTGCCAGCAGTTGGTCCTACGAGCAGTACTTC. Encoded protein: CASSWSYEQYF. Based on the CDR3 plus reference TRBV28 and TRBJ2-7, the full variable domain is DVKVTQSSRYLVKRTGEKVFLECVQDMDHENMFWYRQDPGLGLRLIYFSYDVKMKEKGDIPEGYSVSREKKERFSLILESASTNQTSMYLCASSWSYEQYFGPGTRLTVT.